This T cell receptor beta chain was sequenced in a study of blood T cell repertoires in COVID-19. Trimming stripped 0 bases from V and 6 bases from J, with 11 bases between. The CDR3 extends over 14 amino acids. CDR1 ENHRY and CDR2 SYGVKD come from the germline V gene. In the source study's methods: Estimated nucleated cell counts came from reference gene primer amplification. TCRdb's table, derived via immunoSEQ multiplex PCR, lists solely in-frame clones and lacks some. V, J and clone size derive from that table, while D and trimming were established from the DNA sequence. This table holds almost 250,000 clones, about 84% found once.

The source is a woman of 80 years or more with COVID-19, enrolled during active disease. The chain combines TRBV10-3 with TRBJ1-1; a weak D match, TRBD1 (6 bases). The specimen sequenced was peripheral blood. The DNA of the CDR3 is TGTGCCATCAGTGAGTCAGGACAGAAGGCTGAAGCTTTCTTT. This encodes CAISESGQKAEAFF.